The sequence of this T cell receptor beta chain was determined in a study of T cell responses to AZD1222 COVID-19 vaccine. Study at large: Pooling of second doses given at about 4 or about 12 weeks was done. Study observations and caveats: Within unmutated variant regions lay the reported targets of nearly half of spike-specific TCRs. The CD4 TCRs associated with vaccination extended across spike and predominated at 160-218 and 743-854. Clonal diversity may have been underestimated in mostly white British donors.

As concerns this clone: Its antigen remains unidentified.

The CDR3 contains 14 residues. Per germline, CDR1 SGHNT and CDR2 YENEEA. Trimming removed 5 bases at V and 3 bases at J, with 13 bases between. Only in-frame clones appear in the TCRdb table, and some are missing; sequencing was by immunoSEQ multiplex PCR. The table records 90,000 to 100,000 clones, nearly 90% of them present only once. V and J are TRBV11-3 and TRBJ2-5, with D perhaps being TRBD1 or TRBD2 (5 bases each). The source was peripheral blood, collected on day 0 of AZD1222 vaccination. The TCR originated in an adult in good health. For the CDR3, the DNA is TGTGCCAGCAGCCCCGCAGGGCGGGAAGAGACCCAGTACTTC. It codes for CASSPAGREETQYF. The variable domain in full, with the rest retrieved from reference TRBV11-3 and TRBJ2-5, is EAGVVQSPRYKIIEKKQPVAFWCNPISGHNTLYWYLQNLGQGPELLIRYENEEAVDDSQLPKDRFSAERLKGVDSTLKIQPAELGDSAVYLCASSPAGREETQYFGPGTRLLVL.